The present T cell receptor beta chain was sequenced within a study of blood T cells in healthy people across ages. Together with a sample-barcoded 5' primer, a J-beta primer mix was included in a second PCR lasting about 6 to 11 cycles. A single record per CDR3 protein comes from TCRdb applying MiXCR to the 5' RACE reads. This sample has hundreds of thousands of distinct CDR3 sequences, with 35% to 40% found just once. Every donor contributed about 10 milliliters of peripheral blood by blood draw. Overall study results and limits: With naive T cell percentage, TCR beta diversity showed a strong correlation.

A note on this clonotype: Its target is unknown.

Trimming removed 4 bases from V and 3 bases from J; junction bases left unmatched: 23. Germline loops: CDR1 SGHTA, CDR2 FQGTGA. This CDR3 is built from 20 residues. The sequencing input was blood. The sequence came from a man younger than 35 in good health. The chain carries TRBV7-3 and TRBJ2-7; 8 bases line up with TRBD2. The DNA for the CDR3 is TGTGCCAGCAGCTCGCGCCTCCTAAAAGGACGGGGGGGAATCGTCTACGAGCAGTACTTC. Translated, it gives CASSSRLLKGRGGIVYEQYF.